This TCR beta chain is drawn from a study of neurological immune-mediated disorders. Study conclusions and caveats: TCR-beta repertoires seemed private in all groups, with no expanded CDR3 amino acid sequences shared.

The ends were cut back, 0 bases at V and 6 bases at J, with 15 bases in the middle. The CDR3 is made up of 16 amino acids. The germline CDR1 and CDR2 sequences are MNHEY and SVGAGI. The sample holds many counts of this clonotype. What it recognizes is unknown. TCRdb reanalysed the 5' RACE reads using MiXCR and keeps one entry per CDR3 protein. The sample yields about 24,000 distinct CDR3 sequences, roughly 12% seen once. Material for sequencing was PBMCs. The TCR sequence derives from a middle-aged woman with HTLV-1-associated myelopathy (HAM/TSP). This chain links TRBV6-5 with TRBJ2-1; D ambiguous. The CDR3 region has the DNA TGTGCCAGCAGTTACTCGATTTTCCTCCGAGGCAATGAGCAGTTCTTC. Protein product: CASSYSIFLRGNEQFF.